This T cell receptor beta chain was recorded in a study of T-cell reconstitution after alpha-beta-depleted transplantation in children. Unique molecular identifiers were built into the TCRbeta library. A single record per CDR3 protein comes from TCRdb applying MiXCR to the PCR reads. The data contain around 300,000 distinct CDR3 sequences, roughly a tenth of them singletons. This clonotype has ten or more counts. Between the trimmed V and J ends, which lost 2 bases and 5 bases, there was a span of 17 bases. Per germline, CDR1 SGHTA and CDR2 FQGTGA. CDR3 length: 16 amino acids. The specimen was PBMCs, collected before TCRalphabeta/CD19-depleted stem cell transplant. The chain links TRBV7-3 to TRBJ2-3; D possibly corresponds to TRBD1 (6 bases). This clonotype was sampled from a boy under two years old with acute myeloid leukemia, due to receive a stem cell transplant. The CDR3 spells CASSLYLGRGVDTQYF. The CDR3, as DNA: TGTGCCAGCAGCTTATACCTGGGCAGGGGAGTAGATACGCAGTATTTT.